This T cell receptor beta chain emerged from a study of brain T cells in children with intractable seizures. Clones were read by immunoSEQ multiplex PCR, and TCRdb kept only the in-frame ones, dropping some. The sample holds some 64,000 clones, approximately 95% seen once. Study outcomes and limitations: Patients' HCMV serostatus was unknown; virus specificity rests on CDR3 similarity alone. Clones missing pre-surgery may reflect undersampling of that blood sample.

Surgery cases with the highest brain T cell transcript signatures were chosen for sequencing. Pre-surgery treatment included at least one anti-epileptic drug. In germline, CDR1 is LGHNA, CDR2 YSLEER. The CDR3 runs to 15 residues. V was cut by 0 bases and J by 6 bases, with 11 bases left in between. As regards this clone: Its cognate antigen is unknown.

This chain connects TRBV4-3 to TRBJ2-2; D ambiguous. This sample comprised peripheral blood, obtained at surgery. The receptor was derived from a boy under two years old with focal cortical dysplasia and intractable seizures. CDR3 nucleotides: TGCGCCAGCAGCCAAGATCTTACGAGATCCGGGGAGCTGTTTTTT. Its translation: CASSQDLTRSGELFF.